This T cell receptor beta chain comes out of a study of Ad26.COV2.S vaccination and SARS-CoV-2 variants. Study background: Participants got Ad26.COV2.S intramuscularly, once or twice 56 days apart.

Germline V gene data show CDR1 as SGHRS and CDR2 as YFSETQ. Trimming left V 2 bases short and J 0 bases short, with 8 bases between. The CDR3 totals 14 residues. The treatment was: around 19 received Ad26.COV2.S at low or high dose, single or two shots; 5 received placebo; per-sample allocation not given. At day 63 after the first vaccine or placebo injection, samples were drawn. Profiling relied on immunoSEQ multiplex PCR, and the TCRdb table lists in-frame clones only, not all of them. The sample includes some 460,000 clones, approximately 90% of them seen just once. The rearrangement joins TRBV5-1 to TRBJ1-1; no firm D call. The receptor's source is a person aged 18 to 59 who received the Ad26.COV2.S COVID-19 vaccine or a placebo. This material consisted of peripheral blood, taken in a trial of Ad26.COV2.S vaccine versus placebo. In nucleotides, the CDR3 is TGCGCCAGCAGCTTAAGGAATTTGAACACTGAAGCTTTCTTT. This sequence encodes CASSLRNLNTEAFF.